This record looks at one T cell receptor (beta chain) sequence and its context. Its antigen is not known. This sample stems from a study of T cell responses to AZD1222 COVID-19 vaccine. CDR1 KGHSH and CDR2 LQKENI come from the germline V gene. The CDR3 covers 15 residues. V dropped 0 bases and J dropped 5 bases, with 13 bases sitting between them. Clones were read by immunoSEQ multiplex PCR, and TCRdb kept only the in-frame ones, dropping some. The repertoire includes about 140,000 clones, about nine tenths of them detected once, and around 5.1% sits in the top ten. Study-level results: Repertoire sampling occurred only after the peak T cell response. The donors showed a predominance of white British ancestry and of females, with possible underestimation of clonal diversity. Spike-wide vaccine-associated CD4 TCRs dominated at 160-218 and 743-854.

This receptor was obtained from an adult in good health. The chain is built from TRBV18 and TRBJ1-2; D unresolved. The material was peripheral blood, obtained on day 0 of AZD1222 vaccination. CDR3 sequence (DNA): TGTGCCAGCTCACCACCAAGACCTAGCGGTTATGGCTACACCTTC. The encoded protein is CASSPPRPSGYGYTF.